Below are 21 T cell receptor beta chains sequenced from a single sample in a study of blood T cell repertoires in COVID-19. Assay: immunoSEQ multiplex PCR; the TCRdb copy retains only in-frame clones and omits some. Seen here are about 150,000 clones, about four fifths observed once, and the top ten hold approximately 18%. The source material was peripheral blood. The receptor source for this set is a woman in her sixties or seventies who had recovered from COVID-19.

This CDR3 is CASGGQGGTGELFF. DNA of the CDR3: TGTGCCAGCGGGGGACAGGGAGGCACCGGGGAGCTGTTTTTT. This chain uses TRBV6-5 with TRBJ2-2, with 9 bases identical to TRBD1. The CDR3 length is 14 residues. Germline values: CDR1 MNHEY, CDR2 SVGAGI. The J segment lost 4 bases and the V segment lost 8 bases, leaving 5 bases of the junction unmatched.

V gene TRBV6-5 combines with J gene TRBJ1-3; D remains ambiguous. Trimming cost V 6 bases and J 2 bases, with 14 bases left between them. This CDR3 comprises 15 residues. Germline CDR1 and CDR2: MNHEY and SVGAGI. CDR3 sequence (DNA): TGTGCCAGCAGCTCCGACACCGGCCCTGGAAACACCATATATTTT. Protein product: CASSSDTGPGNTIYF.

The gene calls are TRBV30 and TRBJ2-3; 8 positions match TRBD2. CDR3 length: 14 amino acids. The junction had 7 bases not matched to a gene; V was cut back by 2 bases and J by 6 bases. Germline assignment: CDR1 GTSNPN and CDR2 SVGIG (reference sequence). CDR3: CAWSRGTRTDTQYF. The CDR3 region has the DNA TGTGCCTGGAGTCGTGGGACTAGGACCGATACGCAGTATTTT. Full variable domain (outside the CDR3, taken from reference TRBV30 and TRBJ2-3): SQTIHQWPATLVQPVGSPLSLECTVEGTSNPNLYWYRQAAGRGLQLLFYSVGIGQISSEVPQNLSASRPQDRQFILSSKKLLLSDSGFYLCAWSRGTRTDTQYFGPGTRLTVL.

Only one count was recorded for this clone. The rearrangement uses TRBV6-6 and TRBJ1-1; tentatively, D is TRBD1 (5 bases). Trimming pared 7 bases from V and 9 bases from J, leaving 18 bases between. The CDR3 totals 13 residues. The germline gives CDR1 MNHNY, CDR2 SVGAGI (reference sequence). DNA of the CDR3: TGTGCCAGCACCAACCCCGGGGGAAAGAAAGCTTTCTTT. This encodes CASTNPGGKKAFF.

This chain links TRBV14 with TRBJ1-2, with no clear D. CDR1 is SGHDN and CDR2 is FVKESK in the germline V gene. The CDR3 sequence is 14 residues long. V was clipped by 4 bases and J by 7 bases, with 16 bases between them. The CDR3 protein is CASSPNPGIGGYTF. In DNA, the CDR3 is TGTGCCAGCAGCCCAAACCCGGGAATCGGTGGCTACACCTTC.

V usage is TRBV5-1 and J usage is TRBJ2-2, with 9 positions matching TRBD1. Trimming cost V 4 bases and J 5 bases; bases outside gene matches: 9. CDR1 and CDR2 from the germline V gene are SGHRS and YFSETQ. This CDR3 is built from 16 residues. CDR3 in amino acids: CASSPGTGTRTGELFF. Written as DNA, the CDR3 is TGCGCCAGCAGCCCCGGGACAGGGACGCGGACCGGGGAGCTGTTTTTT.

The rearrangement uses TRBV2 and TRBJ1-4; 11 nucleotides align to TRBD1. The trim removed 4 bases at V and 0 bases at J, leaving 4 bases unmatched. CDR3 length: 17 amino acids. Germline loops: CDR1 SNHLY, CDR2 FYNNEI. Written as DNA, the CDR3 is TGTGCCAGCAGTGCGGGACAGGGGGTTGCAACTAATGAAAAACTGTTTTTT. Encoded protein: CASSAGQGVATNEKLFF.

V is TRBV4-1 and J is TRBJ1-1; possibly TRBD1 for D (5 bases). CDR3 length: 15 amino acids. Trimming left V 5 bases short and J 4 bases short, with 17 bases between. The germline gives CDR1 MGHRA, CDR2 YSYEKL. In nucleotides, the CDR3 is TGCGCCAGCAGCTACCGGCCCAGGGAGGGCACTGAAGCTTTCTTT. Translation gives CASSYRPREGTEAFF.

V and J are TRBV9 and TRBJ1-1; possible D gene TRBD1, 5 bases. The CDR3 is 15 residues long. CDR1 and CDR2 from the germline V gene are SGDLS and YYNGEE. Trimming removed 4 bases at V and 3 bases at J, with 16 bases between. CDR3 in amino acids: CASSPQARDYTEAFF. For the CDR3, the DNA is TGTGCCAGCAGCCCCCAGGCCAGGGATTACACTGAAGCTTTCTTT.

This sequence joins TRBV15 and TRBJ2-7, with 11 bases matching TRBD1. The CDR3 contains 14 residues. The trim removed 5 bases at V and 6 bases at J, leaving 6 bases unmatched. The germline CDR1 and CDR2 sequences are LNHNV and YYDKDF (reference sequence). CDR3 nucleotide sequence: TGTGCCACCAGCGGCCGGACAGGGGGCAGCGAGCAGTACTTC. It translates to CATSGRTGGSEQYF.

This clone was seen a single time. This rearrangement joins TRBV10-3 to TRBJ2-5, with D maybe TRBD2 (6 bases). The CDR3 is 15 residues long. The V end lost 2 bases, the J end lost 5 bases, and 15 bases lay between the germline ends. Looked up from germline, CDR1 is ENHRY and CDR2 is SYGVKD. Here the CDR3 reads CAISEGAGLGETQYF. Written as DNA, the CDR3 is TGTGCCATCAGTGAGGGCGCGGGGCTGGGGGAGACCCAGTACTTC.

The chain couples TRBV7-8 to TRBJ1-4; D ambiguous. The germline V and J ends were trimmed by 1 base and 15 bases, with 15 bases remaining between them. The CDR3 contains 13 residues. Germline V gives CDR1 SGHVS, CDR2 FQNEAQ. In DNA form, the CDR3 reads TGTGCCAGCAGCTTAGGCGGCCCCGCAAAGGTGTTTTTT. It codes for CASSLGGPAKVFF.

The chain has TRBV28 and TRBJ2-1; a possible D gene is TRBD1 (6 bases). The germline V and J ends were trimmed by 6 bases and 7 bases, with 22 bases remaining between them. CDR1 and CDR2 from the germline V gene are MDHEN and SYDVKM. The CDR3 has 16 residues. CDR3 loop: CASSSAHNLRGNEQFF. In DNA, the CDR3 is TGTGCCAGCAGCTCAGCCCACAACCTGAGGGGGAATGAGCAGTTCTTC.

This chain links TRBV24-1 with TRBJ2-1; maybe TRBD1 (7 bases). The CDR3 contains 17 residues. The V and J ends lost 3 bases and 4 bases respectively, with 18 bases between them. Germline assignment: CDR1 KGHDR and CDR2 SFDVKD. The chain's CDR3 is CATSDPQGAGGYNEQFF. CDR3 sequence (DNA): TGTGCCACCAGTGATCCCCAGGGCGCAGGGGGGTACAATGAGCAGTTCTTC.

The rearrangement joins TRBV9 to TRBJ2-1; 8 bases map to TRBD2. CDR1 is SGDLS, CDR2 YYNGEE, per germline. The CDR3 loop spans 15 amino acids. V shed 0 bases, J shed 3 bases, and the junction held 2 bases outside the gene matches. The CDR3 sequence: CASSVDSGIYNEQFF. The CDR3, as DNA: TGTGCCAGCAGCGTAGATAGCGGGATCTACAATGAGCAGTTCTTC.

The J gene is TRBJ2-5, the V gene TRBV7-2; 9 nucleotides align to TRBD1. Germline V gives CDR1 SGHTA, CDR2 FQGNSA. J gave up 3 bases and V 5 bases, and 4 bases lay outside the gene matches. The CDR3 totals 14 residues. CDR3 coding DNA: TGTGCCAGCAGCCCGCGGACAGGGGAAGAGACCCAGTACTTC. This gives the protein CASSPRTGEETQYF.

The chain has TRBV5-6 and TRBJ1-4, with 7 bases lining up with TRBD1. The germline V gene encodes CDR1 SGHDT and CDR2 YYEEEE. The length of the CDR3 is 14 residues. Trimming cost V 4 bases and J 8 bases; bases outside gene matches: 8. DNA for the CDR3: TGTGCCAGCAGCGGGGGACAGTTGGGGGAAAAACTGTTTTTT. Protein product: CASSGGQLGEKLFF.

The rearrangement uses TRBV3-1 (or the pseudogene TRBV3-2) and TRBJ2-3, with 10 nucleotides matching TRBD2. Trimming took 0 bases from V and 6 from J; bases not matched to a gene: 21. The CDR3 is made up of 21 amino acids. Looked up from germline, CDR1 is LGHDT and CDR2 is YNNKEL (reference sequence). CDR3 residues: CASSQDREGSPPSGSSDTQYF. CDR3 DNA sequence: TGTGCCAGCAGCCAAGATCGTGAGGGGTCCCCCCCTAGCGGGAGCAGTGATACGCAGTATTTT.

The chain recombines TRBV7-2 with TRBJ2-7, with 11 nucleotides matching TRBD1. The CDR3 consists of 15 residues. V lost 0 bases, J lost 2 bases, and 0 bases stayed unmatched. Germline CDR1 and CDR2: SGHTA and FQGNSA. The CDR3 bases are TGTGCCAGCAGCTTAGCGGGACAGGGGGCCTACGAGCAGTACTTC. Protein sequence: CASSLAGQGAYEQYF.

V is TRBV30 and J is TRBJ1-5; 9 bases agree with TRBD1. In germline, CDR1 is GTSNPN, CDR2 SVGIG (reference sequence). V lost 3 bases, J lost 2 bases, and 11 bases stayed unmatched. The CDR3 sequence is 17 residues long. DNA for the CDR3: TGTGCCTGGAGCGAGAAGACAGGGGGTTTGGGCAATCAGCCCCAGCATTTT. Protein product: CAWSEKTGGLGNQPQHF.

The CDR3 loop reads CSVEDGGGEGQPQHF. The CDR3 DNA follows: TGCAGCGTTGAAGATGGAGGGGGCGAAGGTCAGCCCCAGCATTTT. This rearrangement joins TRBV29-1 to TRBJ1-5; 7 nucleotides match TRBD1. The germline CDR1 and CDR2 sequences are SQVTM and ANQGSEA. The junction had 8 bases not matched to a gene; V was cut back by 0 bases and J by 6 bases. This CDR3 spans 15 amino acids.